Listed below are T cell receptor beta chains from one sample, sequenced in a study of blood T cell repertoires in COVID-19. The repertoire was sequenced with immunoSEQ multiplex PCR; TCRdb's copy has only in-frame clones and lacks some. The table records around 170,000 clones, 89% of them present only once. The sample consisted of peripheral blood. The source of these receptors is a man aged 18 to 35 who had recovered from COVID-19. The CDR3 runs from the conserved cysteine through the conserved F or W. D genes are given only for firm matches. The size of a clone is reported for some rows only, either as once, few or many, or as a class for expanded clones.

clone_size: NA
v_call: TRBV6-2/TRBV6-3
d_call: NA
j_call: TRBJ1-5
cdr3_aa: CASSYPGLNQPQHF
cdr3_nt: TGTGCCAGCAGTTACCCAGGGCTCAATCAGCCCCAGCATTTT

clone_size: NA
v_call: TRBV4-2
d_call: NA
j_call: TRBJ2-7
cdr3_aa: CASSQDLGTYEQYF
cdr3_nt: TGTGCCAGCAGCCAAGATCTAGGCACCTACGAGCAGTACTTC

clone_size: NA
v_call: TRBV21-1
d_call: NA
j_call: TRBJ2-1
cdr3_aa: CANQDRDHNEQFF
cdr3_nt: TGTGCCAACCAGGACAGGGATCACAATGAGCAGTTCTTC

clone_size: NA
v_call: TRBV4-2
d_call: NA
j_call: TRBJ2-7
cdr3_aa: CASSRPSGSWYEQYF
cdr3_nt: TGTGCCAGCAGCCGGCCGTCTGGTTCTTGGTACGAGCAGTACTTC

clone_size: NA
v_call: TRBV6-2/TRBV6-3
d_call: NA
j_call: TRBJ2-5
cdr3_aa: CASSPVSVLETQYF
cdr3_nt: TGTGCCAGCAGTCCCGTCTCAGTTCTGGAGACCCAGTACTTC

clone_size: NA
v_call: TRBV5-1
d_call: TRBD1
j_call: TRBJ2-1
cdr3_aa: CASTNRGNEQFF
cdr3_nt: TGCGCCAGCACCAACAGGGGCAATGAGCAGTTCTTC

clone_size: NA
v_call: TRBV6-5
d_call: NA
j_call: TRBJ1-1
cdr3_aa: CASSSLSVNTEAFF
cdr3_nt: TGTGCCAGCAGTTCTCTATCGGTGAACACTGAAGCTTTCTTT

clone_size: NA
v_call: TRBV7-8
d_call: TRBD1
j_call: TRBJ2-7
cdr3_aa: CASSRGQGGTYEQYF
cdr3_nt: TGTGCCAGCAGCCGGGGACAGGGTGGGACCTACGAGCAGTACTTC

clone_size: NA
v_call: TRBV19
d_call: NA
j_call: TRBJ1-2
cdr3_aa: CASSIQGFRGYTF
cdr3_nt: TGTGCCAGTAGTATACAGGGCTTTCGTGGCTACACCTTC

clone_size: NA
v_call: TRBV19
d_call: NA
j_call: TRBJ1-6
cdr3_aa: CASSIQGSNSPLHF
cdr3_nt: TGTGCCAGTAGTATACAGGGTTCAAATTCACCCCTCCACTTT

clone_size: NA
v_call: TRBV15
d_call: TRBD1
j_call: TRBJ1-2
cdr3_aa: CATSRDQPGQDPGAF
cdr3_nt: TGTGCCACCAGCAGAGATCAACCGGGACAGGACCCTGGGGCCTTC

clone_size: many
v_call: TRBV7-9
d_call: NA
j_call: TRBJ2-7
cdr3_aa: CASSLATRTEQYF
cdr3_nt: TGTGCCAGCAGCTTAGCGACTCGTACAGAGCAGTACTTC

clone_size: NA
v_call: TRBV18
d_call: NA
j_call: TRBJ2-7
cdr3_aa: CASSPASGVSYEQYF
cdr3_nt: TGTGCCAGCTCACCGGCGTCAGGGGTGTCTTACGAGCAGTACTTC

clone_size: NA
v_call: TRBV5-1
d_call: TRBD1
j_call: TRBJ1-4
cdr3_aa: CASTLEGTGNEKLFF
cdr3_nt: TGCGCCAGCACCCTAGAGGGGACAGGGAACGAAAAACTGTTTTTT

clone_size: NA
v_call: TRBV28
d_call: TRBD2
j_call: TRBJ2-7
cdr3_aa: CASSVGTSGSILREQYF
cdr3_nt: TGTGCCAGCAGTGTCGGGACTAGCGGGAGTATCTTGAGGGAGCAGTACTTC

clone_size: NA
v_call: TRBV6-6
d_call: TRBD1
j_call: TRBJ2-7
cdr3_aa: CASRGQGQGVNEQYF
cdr3_nt: TGTGCCAGCAGGGGACAGGGGCAAGGGGTAAACGAGCAGTACTTC

clone_size: NA
v_call: TRBV15
d_call: TRBD2
j_call: TRBJ2-2
cdr3_aa: CATSPAASGITGELFF
cdr3_nt: TGTGCCACCAGCCCCGCGGCTAGCGGGATCACCGGGGAGCTGTTTTTT

clone_size: NA
v_call: TRBV24-1
d_call: NA
j_call: TRBJ1-2
cdr3_aa: CATSEGAGDGYTF
cdr3_nt: TGTGCCACCAGTGAGGGGGCTGGGGATGGCTACACCTTC

clone_size: NA
v_call: TRBV4-3
d_call: TRBD2
j_call: TRBJ2-1
cdr3_aa: CASSQVGGLAGYNEQFF
cdr3_nt: TGCGCCAGCAGCCAAGTCGGGGGACTAGCGGGTTACAATGAGCAGTTCTTC

clone_size: NA
v_call: TRBV7-9
d_call: TRBD1
j_call: TRBJ2-7
cdr3_aa: CASSSQGANVHEQYF
cdr3_nt: TGTGCCAGCAGCTCACAGGGGGCGAACGTACACGAGCAGTACTTC

clone_size: NA
v_call: TRBV18
d_call: NA
j_call: TRBJ2-7
cdr3_aa: CASSPVNRQDEQYF
cdr3_nt: TGTGCCAGCTCACCCGTAAACAGACAGGACGAGCAGTACTTC

clone_size: NA
v_call: TRBV24-1
d_call: TRBD2
j_call: TRBJ2-5
cdr3_aa: CANPGTSGRETQYF
cdr3_nt: TGTGCCAACCCCGGGACTAGCGGGAGGGAGACCCAGTACTTC

clone_size: NA
v_call: TRBV7-9
d_call: NA
j_call: TRBJ1-4
cdr3_aa: CASTRGGEKLFF
cdr3_nt: TGTGCCAGCACCCGGGGTGGTGAAAAACTGTTTTTT

clone_size: NA
v_call: TRBV14
d_call: NA
j_call: TRBJ2-1
cdr3_aa: CASSHLNEQFF
cdr3_nt: TGTGCCAGCAGCCATCTCAATGAGCAGTTCTTC

clone_size: NA
v_call: TRBV20-1
d_call: NA
j_call: TRBJ1-2
cdr3_aa: CSALYGYTF
cdr3_nt: TGCAGTGCTTTATATGGCTACACCTTC

clone_size: NA
v_call: TRBV7-2
d_call: TRBD1
j_call: TRBJ1-4
cdr3_aa: CASSPDLGQEEKLFF
cdr3_nt: TGTGCCAGCAGCCCAGACCTGGGACAGGAAGAAAAACTGTTTTTT

clone_size: NA
v_call: TRBV25-1
d_call: TRBD1
j_call: TRBJ1-4
cdr3_aa: CATRDRDSPNEKLFF
cdr3_nt: TGTGCCACCAGAGATCGGGACAGCCCTAATGAAAAACTGTTTTTT

clone_size: NA
v_call: TRBV23-1
d_call: TRBD1
j_call: TRBJ2-6
cdr3_aa: CASSQSGTGDSGANVLTF
cdr3_nt: TGCGCCAGCAGTCAATCCGGGACAGGTGATTCTGGGGCCAACGTCCTGACTTTC

clone_size: NA
v_call: TRBV6-5
d_call: NA
j_call: TRBJ2-1
cdr3_aa: CAIKTGVGLNEQFF
cdr3_nt: TGTGCCATCAAAACGGGGGTTGGTTTGAATGAGCAGTTCTTC

clone_size: NA
v_call: TRBV10-3
d_call: TRBD1
j_call: TRBJ1-2
cdr3_aa: CAISGNDRGGVYGYTF
cdr3_nt: TGTGCCATCAGTGGGAACGACAGGGGGGGAGTCTATGGCTACACCTTC

clone_size: NA
v_call: TRBV9
d_call: NA
j_call: TRBJ1-2
cdr3_aa: CASSVAGAGRVNYGYTF
cdr3_nt: TGTGCCAGCAGCGTAGCTGGGGCAGGGAGGGTTAACTATGGCTACACCTTC

clone_size: NA
v_call: TRBV29-1
d_call: TRBD1
j_call: TRBJ1-1
cdr3_aa: CSVFGQGSGAFF
cdr3_nt: TGCAGCGTTTTTGGACAGGGATCGGGCGCTTTCTTT

clone_size: NA
v_call: TRBV5-1
d_call: TRBD2
j_call: TRBJ2-1
cdr3_aa: CASRDPGLAGLSSYNEQFF
cdr3_nt: TGCGCCAGCCGAGACCCGGGACTAGCGGGCCTGAGCTCCTACAATGAGCAGTTCTTC

clone_size: NA
v_call: TRBV5-1
d_call: NA
j_call: TRBJ1-2
cdr3_aa: CASSLGSSALPQDGYTF
cdr3_nt: TGCGCCAGCAGCTTGGGGAGTTCGGCCTTACCCCAAGATGGCTACACCTTC

clone_size: NA
v_call: TRBV5-4
d_call: TRBD2
j_call: TRBJ2-1
cdr3_aa: CASSLVITAGVYNEQFF
cdr3_nt: TGTGCCAGCAGCTTGGTAATTACCGCGGGAGTTTACAATGAGCAGTTCTTC

clone_size: NA
v_call: TRBV10-1
d_call: NA
j_call: TRBJ2-1
cdr3_aa: CASSESGRYEQFF
cdr3_nt: TGCGCCAGCAGTGAGTCCGGGAGATATGAGCAGTTCTTC

clone_size: NA
v_call: TRBV25-1
d_call: TRBD2
j_call: TRBJ2-3
cdr3_aa: CASSGMGTSLSSTDTQYF
cdr3_nt: TGTGCCAGCAGTGGAATGGGGACTAGCTTGTCGAGCACAGATACGCAGTATTTT

clone_size: NA
v_call: TRBV7-2
d_call: NA
j_call: TRBJ2-7
cdr3_aa: CASSLGGVGSYEQYF
cdr3_nt: TGTGCCAGCAGCTTGGGCGGGGTGGGCTCCTACGAGCAGTACTTC

clone_size: NA
v_call: TRBV7-2
d_call: NA
j_call: TRBJ2-4
cdr3_aa: CASSQGGPGNIQYF
cdr3_nt: TGTGCCAGCAGCCAGGGGGGACCTGGGAACATTCAGTACTTC

clone_size: NA
v_call: TRBV25-1
d_call: NA
j_call: TRBJ2-3
cdr3_aa: CASSITGWGGTQYF
cdr3_nt: TGTGCCAGCAGTATTACAGGTTGGGGAGGTACGCAGTATTTT

clone_size: few
v_call: TRBV5-4
d_call: TRBD1
j_call: TRBJ2-3
cdr3_aa: CASSSGGQGGLIDTQYF
cdr3_nt: TGTGCCAGCAGCTCGGGGGGACAGGGAGGTTTAATAGATACGCAGTATTTT

clone_size: NA
v_call: TRBV28
d_call: NA
j_call: TRBJ1-5
cdr3_aa: CASSFWQGDRNQPQHF
cdr3_nt: TGTGCCAGCAGTTTTTGGCAGGGCGACCGCAATCAGCCCCAGCATTTT

clone_size: NA
v_call: TRBV7-6
d_call: NA
j_call: TRBJ1-1
cdr3_aa: CASSSEAGANTEAFF
cdr3_nt: TGTGCCAGCAGCAGTGAGGCGGGGGCGAACACTGAAGCTTTCTTT

clone_size: NA
v_call: TRBV5-1
d_call: TRBD2
j_call: TRBJ2-1
cdr3_aa: CASSLGEGREFF
cdr3_nt: TGCGCCAGCAGCTTAGGGGAGGGACGAGAGTTCTTC

clone_size: NA
v_call: TRBV27
d_call: NA
j_call: TRBJ1-4
cdr3_aa: CASSLSRVRIPDEKLFF
cdr3_nt: TGTGCCAGCAGTTTATCGAGAGTCAGGATTCCGGATGAAAAACTGTTTTTT

clone_size: NA
v_call: TRBV25-1
d_call: TRBD2
j_call: TRBJ2-1
cdr3_aa: CASSELAGGGEQFF
cdr3_nt: TGTGCCAGCAGTGAACTAGCGGGAGGGGGTGAGCAGTTCTTC

clone_size: NA
v_call: TRBV2
d_call: NA
j_call: TRBJ2-2
cdr3_aa: CASSPITPGELFF
cdr3_nt: TGTGCCAGCAGTCCGATAACTCCCGGGGAGCTGTTTTTT